A selection of T cell receptor beta chains follows, all from one sample in a study of blood T cell repertoires in COVID-19. Produced via immunoSEQ multiplex PCR; TCRdb's table is partial and in-frame only. Of roughly 250,000 clones listed, around 89% are singletons. Material for sequencing was peripheral blood. Receptor source: a middle-aged woman who had recovered from COVID-19. Each CDR3 is given with its conserved first and last residue. Each record gives: V gene, clone size, D gene, J gene, CDR3 protein, CDR3 DNA. D genes are given only for firm matches. Clone size, where shown, is once, few, many, or a class for clones that have expanded.

>TRBV7-3|NA|TRBD2|TRBJ2-2
CASSFQRGPNTGELFF
TGTGCCAGCAGCTTCCAGCGGGGCCCGAACACCGGGGAGCTGTTTTTT
>TRBV9|NA|NA|TRBJ2-6
CASSTPQGHSGANVLTF
TGTGCCAGCAGCACACCACAGGGCCACTCTGGGGCCAACGTCCTGACTTTC
>TRBV5-1|once|NA|TRBJ2-7
CASSMAGTLHEQYF
TGCGCCAGCAGCATGGCCGGGACATTGCACGAGCAGTACTTC
>TRBV6-5|NA|TRBD1|TRBJ2-7
CASSTPTGGGYEQYF
TGTGCCAGCAGTACACCGACAGGGGGCGGTTACGAGCAGTACTTC
>TRBV5-4|NA|TRBD2|TRBJ2-1
CASSPTSGSFHNEQFF
TGTGCCAGCAGCCCTACTAGCGGGAGTTTCCACAATGAGCAGTTCTTC
>TRBV9|NA|TRBD2|TRBJ2-3
CASSPRGASGPPDTQYF
TGTGCCAGCAGCCCCAGAGGCGCTAGCGGGCCTCCAGATACGCAGTATTTT
>TRBV5-1|NA|NA|TRBJ2-2
CASSLGVGVDTGELFF
TGCGCCAGCAGCTTGGGAGTTGGAGTCGACACCGGGGAGCTGTTTTTT
>TRBV2|NA|TRBD1|TRBJ1-5
CASSGTGNSNQPQHF
TGTGCCAGCAGTGGGACAGGGAATAGCAATCAGCCCCAGCATTTT
>TRBV12-3/TRBV12-4|NA|TRBD1|TRBJ1-5
CASSTQGNQPQHF
TGTGCCAGCAGCACACAGGGGAATCAGCCCCAGCATTTT
>TRBV6-6|NA|TRBD1|TRBJ1-2
CASSYPRQGGYTF
TGTGCCAGCAGTTACCCCCGACAGGGGGGCTACACCTTC
>TRBV7-2|NA|TRBD2|TRBJ2-3
CASSHRTLAGGTTDTQYF
TGTGCCAGCAGCCACCGCACCCTAGCGGGAGGAACCACAGATACGCAGTATTTT
>TRBV10-2|NA|NA|TRBJ2-1
CASSELAAYNEQFF
TGCGCCAGCAGTGAGTTAGCAGCCTACAATGAGCAGTTCTTC
>TRBV11-2|NA|NA|TRBJ2-1
CASSRRWGRGYNEQFF
TGTGCCAGCAGCCGGAGGTGGGGAAGGGGGTACAATGAGCAGTTCTTC
>TRBV7-9|NA|NA|TRBJ2-5
CASSPNLRSAETQYF
TGTGCCAGCAGCCCCAATTTGCGATCTGCGGAGACCCAGTACTTC
>TRBV5-6|NA|TRBD2|TRBJ2-3
CASSLGPSGSTDTQYF
TGTGCCAGCAGCTTGGGCCCTAGCGGGAGCACAGATACGCAGTATTTT
>TRBV7-8|NA|NA|TRBJ2-3
CASSLGRDTQYF
TGTGCCAGCAGCTTAGGGAGGGATACGCAGTATTTT